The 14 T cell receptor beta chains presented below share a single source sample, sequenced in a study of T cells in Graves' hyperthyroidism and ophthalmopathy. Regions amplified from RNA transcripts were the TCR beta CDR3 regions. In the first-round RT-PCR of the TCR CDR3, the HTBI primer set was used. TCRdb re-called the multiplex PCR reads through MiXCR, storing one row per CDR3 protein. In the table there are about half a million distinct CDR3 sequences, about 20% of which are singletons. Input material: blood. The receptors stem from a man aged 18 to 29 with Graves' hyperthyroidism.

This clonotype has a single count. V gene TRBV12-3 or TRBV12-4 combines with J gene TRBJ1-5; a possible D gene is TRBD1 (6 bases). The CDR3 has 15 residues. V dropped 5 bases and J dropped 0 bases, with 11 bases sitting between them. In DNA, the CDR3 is TGTGCCAGCAGTCCGGGGGCCACTAGCAATCAGCCCCAGCATTTT. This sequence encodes CASSPGATSNQPQHF.

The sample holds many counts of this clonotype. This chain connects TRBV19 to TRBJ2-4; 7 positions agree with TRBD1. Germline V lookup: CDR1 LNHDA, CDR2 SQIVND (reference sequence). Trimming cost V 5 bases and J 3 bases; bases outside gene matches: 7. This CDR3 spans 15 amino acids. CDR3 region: CASSADRVDKNIQYF. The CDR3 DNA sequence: TGTGCCAGTAGTGCCGACAGGGTTGACAAAAACATTCAGTACTTC. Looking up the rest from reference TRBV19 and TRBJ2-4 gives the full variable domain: DGGITQSPKYLFRKEGQNVTLSCEQNLNHDAMYWYRQDPGQGLRLIYYSQIVNDFQKGDIAEGYSVSREKKESFPLTVTSAQKNPTAFYLCASSADRVDKNIQYFGAGTRLSVL.

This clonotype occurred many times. The CDR3 DNA follows: TGTGCCAGCAGTTACGTAACTGGTTATGAAGCTTTCTTT. This gives the protein CASSYVTGYEAFF. The V call is TRBV6-5, the J call TRBJ1-1; D is unclear. V lost 2 bases to trimming and J lost 7 bases, with 11 bases between them. CDR1 and CDR2 from the germline V gene are MNHEY and SVGAGI. This CDR3 is built from 13 residues.

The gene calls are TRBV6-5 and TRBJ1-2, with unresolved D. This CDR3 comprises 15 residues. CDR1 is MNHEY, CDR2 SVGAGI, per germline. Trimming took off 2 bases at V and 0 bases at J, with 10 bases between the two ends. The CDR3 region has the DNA TGTGCCAGCAGTTACGCGTCCGGATCTAACTATGGCTACACCTTC. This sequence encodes CASSYASGSNYGYTF.

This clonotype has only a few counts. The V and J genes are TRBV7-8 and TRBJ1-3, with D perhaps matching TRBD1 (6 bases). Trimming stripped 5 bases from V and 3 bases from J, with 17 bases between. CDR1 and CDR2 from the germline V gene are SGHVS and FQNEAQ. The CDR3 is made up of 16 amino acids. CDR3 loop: CASSRIGGLIGNTIYF. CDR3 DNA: TGTGCCAGCAGCCGGATCGGGGGGCTCATTGGAAACACCATATATTTT.

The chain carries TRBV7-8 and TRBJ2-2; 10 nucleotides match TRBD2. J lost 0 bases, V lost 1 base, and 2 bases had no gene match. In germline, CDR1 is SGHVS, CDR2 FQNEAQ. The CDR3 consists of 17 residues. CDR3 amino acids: CASSLGTSGANTGELFF. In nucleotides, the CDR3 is TGTGCCAGCAGCTTAGGGACTAGCGGCGCGAACACCGGGGAGCTGTTTTTT.

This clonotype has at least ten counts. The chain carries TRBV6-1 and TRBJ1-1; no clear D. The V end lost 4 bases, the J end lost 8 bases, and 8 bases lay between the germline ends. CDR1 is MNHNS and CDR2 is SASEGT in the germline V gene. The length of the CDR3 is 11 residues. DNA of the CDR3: TGTGCCAGCAGTGCCGGACTAGAAGCTTTCTTT. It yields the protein CASSAGLEAFF.

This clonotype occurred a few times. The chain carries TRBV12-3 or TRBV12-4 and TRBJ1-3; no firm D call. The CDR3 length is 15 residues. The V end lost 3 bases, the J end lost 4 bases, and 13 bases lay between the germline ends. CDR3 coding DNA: TGTGCCAGCAGTTTCTCGGCCTCGCCGGGAAACACCATATATTTT. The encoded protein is CASSFSASPGNTIYF.

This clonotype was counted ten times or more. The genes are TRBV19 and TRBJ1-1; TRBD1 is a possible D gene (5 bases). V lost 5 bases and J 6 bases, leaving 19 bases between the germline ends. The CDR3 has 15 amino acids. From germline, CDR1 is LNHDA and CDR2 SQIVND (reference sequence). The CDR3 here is CASSLGAGRRAEAFF. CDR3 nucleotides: TGTGCCAGTAGTCTCGGAGCGGGGCGCCGAGCTGAAGCTTTCTTT. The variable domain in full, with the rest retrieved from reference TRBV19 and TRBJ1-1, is DGGITQSPKYLFRKEGQNVTLSCEQNLNHDAMYWYRQDPGQGLRLIYYSQIVNDFQKGDIAEGYSVSREKKESFPLTVTSAQKNPTAFYLCASSLGAGRRAEAFFGQGTRLTVV.

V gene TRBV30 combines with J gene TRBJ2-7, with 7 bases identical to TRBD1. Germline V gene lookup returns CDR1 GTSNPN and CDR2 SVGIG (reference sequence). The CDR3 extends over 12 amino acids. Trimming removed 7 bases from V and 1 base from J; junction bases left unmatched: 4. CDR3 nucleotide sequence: TGTGCCTCGACAGGGCGTTCCTACGAGCAGTACTTC. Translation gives CASTGRSYEQYF. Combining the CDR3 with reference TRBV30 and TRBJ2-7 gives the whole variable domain SQTIHQWPATLVQPVGSPLSLECTVEGTSNPNLYWYRQAAGRGLQLLFYSVGIGQISSEVPQNLSASRPQDRQFILSSKKLLLSDSGFYLCASTGRSYEQYFGPGTRLTVT.

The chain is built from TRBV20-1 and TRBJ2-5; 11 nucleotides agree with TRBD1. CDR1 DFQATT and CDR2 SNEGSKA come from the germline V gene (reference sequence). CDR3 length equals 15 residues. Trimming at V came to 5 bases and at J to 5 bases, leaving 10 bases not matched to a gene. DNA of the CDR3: TGCAGTGCTCACCCTAGGACAGGGGGCAGCGAGACCCAGTACTTC. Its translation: CSAHPRTGGSETQYF.

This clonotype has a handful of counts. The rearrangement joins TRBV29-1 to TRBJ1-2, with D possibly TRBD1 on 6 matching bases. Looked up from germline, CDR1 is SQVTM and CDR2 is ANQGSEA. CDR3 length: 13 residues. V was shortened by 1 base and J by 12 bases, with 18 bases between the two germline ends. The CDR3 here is CSVEGSGGGSDTF. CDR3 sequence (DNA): TGCAGCGTTGAAGGATCGGGAGGGGGGTCCGACACCTTC.

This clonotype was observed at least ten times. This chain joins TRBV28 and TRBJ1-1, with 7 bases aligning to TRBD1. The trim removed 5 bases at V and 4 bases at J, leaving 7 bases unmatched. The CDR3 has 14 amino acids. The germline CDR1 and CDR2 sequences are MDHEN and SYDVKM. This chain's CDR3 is CASSEQGEGTEAFF. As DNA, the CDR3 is TGTGCCAGCAGTGAGCAGGGGGAAGGCACTGAAGCTTTCTTT.

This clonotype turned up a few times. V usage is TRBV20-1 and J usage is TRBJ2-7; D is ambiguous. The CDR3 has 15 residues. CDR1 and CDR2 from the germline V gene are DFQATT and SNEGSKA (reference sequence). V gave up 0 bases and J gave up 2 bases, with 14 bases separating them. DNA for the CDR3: TGCAGTGCTAGAGATTTACCAGAGCTCCCCTACGAGCAGTACTTC. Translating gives CSARDLPELPYEQYF.